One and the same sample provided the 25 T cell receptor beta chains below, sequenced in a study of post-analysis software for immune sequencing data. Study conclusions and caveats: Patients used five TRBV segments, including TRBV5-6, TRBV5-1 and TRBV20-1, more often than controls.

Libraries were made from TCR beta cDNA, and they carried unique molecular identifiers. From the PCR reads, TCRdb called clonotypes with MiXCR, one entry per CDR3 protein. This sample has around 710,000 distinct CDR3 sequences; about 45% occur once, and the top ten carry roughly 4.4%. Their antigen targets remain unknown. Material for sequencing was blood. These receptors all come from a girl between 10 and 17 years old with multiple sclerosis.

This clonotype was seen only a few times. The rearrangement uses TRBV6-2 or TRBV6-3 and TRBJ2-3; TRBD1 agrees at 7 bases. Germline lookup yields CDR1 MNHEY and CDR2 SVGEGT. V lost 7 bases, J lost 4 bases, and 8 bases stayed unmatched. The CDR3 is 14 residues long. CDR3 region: CASTEGAKADTQYF. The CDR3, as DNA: TGTGCCAGCACCGAGGGGGCGAAGGCAGATACGCAGTATTTT.

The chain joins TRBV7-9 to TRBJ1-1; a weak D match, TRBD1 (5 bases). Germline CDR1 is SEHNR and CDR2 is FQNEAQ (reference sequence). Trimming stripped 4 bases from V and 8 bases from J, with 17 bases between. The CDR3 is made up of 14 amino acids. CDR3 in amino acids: CASSSTDFWGEAFF. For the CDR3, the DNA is TGTGCCAGCAGCTCCACGGACTTTTGGGGGGAAGCTTTCTTT. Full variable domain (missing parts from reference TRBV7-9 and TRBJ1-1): DTGVSQNPRHKITKRGQNVTFRCDPISEHNRLYWYRQTLGQGPEFLTYFQNEAQLEKSRLLSDRFSAERPKGSFSTLEIQRTEQGDSAMYLCASSSTDFWGEAFFGQGTRLTVV.

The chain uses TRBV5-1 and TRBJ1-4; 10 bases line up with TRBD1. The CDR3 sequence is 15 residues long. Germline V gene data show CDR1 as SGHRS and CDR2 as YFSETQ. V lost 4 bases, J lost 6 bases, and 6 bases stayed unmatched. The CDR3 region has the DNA TGCGCCAGCAGCCGTGGTGGGACAGGGGATGAAAAACTGTTTTTT. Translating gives CASSRGGTGDEKLFF.

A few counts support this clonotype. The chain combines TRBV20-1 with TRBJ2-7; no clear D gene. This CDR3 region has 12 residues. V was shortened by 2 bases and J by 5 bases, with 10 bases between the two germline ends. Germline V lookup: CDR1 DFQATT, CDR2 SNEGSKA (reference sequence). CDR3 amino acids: CSARQPGHEQYF. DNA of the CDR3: TGCAGTGCTAGACAACCCGGACACGAGCAGTACTTC.

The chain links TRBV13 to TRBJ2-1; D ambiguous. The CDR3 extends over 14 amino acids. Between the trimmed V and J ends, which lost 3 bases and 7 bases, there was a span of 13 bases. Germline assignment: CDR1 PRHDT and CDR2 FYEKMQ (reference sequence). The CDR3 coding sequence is TGTGCCAGCAGCTTGCGGCAGCCGAGGAATGAGCAGTTCTTC. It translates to CASSLRQPRNEQFF.

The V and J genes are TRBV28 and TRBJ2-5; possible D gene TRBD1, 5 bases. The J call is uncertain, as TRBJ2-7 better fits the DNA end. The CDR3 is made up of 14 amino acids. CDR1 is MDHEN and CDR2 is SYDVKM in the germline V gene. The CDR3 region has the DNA TGTGCCAGCAGTTTACTCGCAGGGTATAACGAGCAGTACTTC. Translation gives CASSLLAGYNEQYF.

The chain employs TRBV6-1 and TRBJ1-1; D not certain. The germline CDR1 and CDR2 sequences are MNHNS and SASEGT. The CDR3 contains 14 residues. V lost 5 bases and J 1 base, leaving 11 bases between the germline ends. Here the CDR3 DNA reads TGTGCCAGCAGTCTGACTATTCCGAACACTGAAGCTTTCTTT. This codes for CASSLTIPNTEAFF.

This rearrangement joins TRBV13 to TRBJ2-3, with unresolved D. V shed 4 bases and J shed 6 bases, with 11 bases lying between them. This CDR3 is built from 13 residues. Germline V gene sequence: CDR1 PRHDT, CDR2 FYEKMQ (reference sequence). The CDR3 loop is CASSSPFRDTQYF. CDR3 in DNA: TGTGCCAGCAGCTCCCCCTTTCGGGATACGCAGTATTTT.

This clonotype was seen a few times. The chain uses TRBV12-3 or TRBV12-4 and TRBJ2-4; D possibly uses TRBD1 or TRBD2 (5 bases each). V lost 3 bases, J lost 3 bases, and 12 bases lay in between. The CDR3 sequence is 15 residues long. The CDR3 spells CASSFLGVGKNIQYF. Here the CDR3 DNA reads TGTGCCAGCAGTTTTTTGGGGGTTGGCAAAAACATTCAGTACTTC.

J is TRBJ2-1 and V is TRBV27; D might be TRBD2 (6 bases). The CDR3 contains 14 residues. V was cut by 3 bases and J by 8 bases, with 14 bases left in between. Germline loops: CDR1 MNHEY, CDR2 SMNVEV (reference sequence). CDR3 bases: TGTGCCAGCAGTTTCGGAGGGTCGCTCGATGAGCAGTTCTTC. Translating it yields CASSFGGSLDEQFF.

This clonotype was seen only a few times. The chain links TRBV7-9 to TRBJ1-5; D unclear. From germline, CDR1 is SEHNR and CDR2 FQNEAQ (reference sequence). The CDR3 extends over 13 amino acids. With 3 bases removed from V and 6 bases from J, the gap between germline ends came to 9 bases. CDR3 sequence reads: CASSFEGRQPQHF. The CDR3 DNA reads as TGTGCCAGCAGCTTTGAGGGCCGTCAGCCCCAGCATTTT.

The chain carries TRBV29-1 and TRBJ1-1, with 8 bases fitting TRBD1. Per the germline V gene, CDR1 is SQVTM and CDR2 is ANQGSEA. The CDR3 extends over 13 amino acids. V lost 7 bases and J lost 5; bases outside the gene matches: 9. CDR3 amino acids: CSAADRVRTEAFF. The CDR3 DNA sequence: TGCAGCGCCGCGGACAGGGTGAGGACTGAAGCTTTCTTT. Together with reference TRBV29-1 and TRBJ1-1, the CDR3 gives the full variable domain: SAVISQKPSRDICQRGTSLTIQCQVDSQVTMMFWYRQQPGQSLTLIATANQGSEATYESGFVIDKFPISRPNLTFSTLTVSNMSPEDSSIYLCSAADRVRTEAFFGQGTRLTVV.

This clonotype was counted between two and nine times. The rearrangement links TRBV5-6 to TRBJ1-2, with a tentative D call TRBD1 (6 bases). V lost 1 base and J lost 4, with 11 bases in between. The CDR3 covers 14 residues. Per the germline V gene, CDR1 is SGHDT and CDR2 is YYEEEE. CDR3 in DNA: TGTGCCAGCAGCTTGAACAGGGCAGGCTATGGCTACACCTTC. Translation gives CASSLNRAGYGYTF.

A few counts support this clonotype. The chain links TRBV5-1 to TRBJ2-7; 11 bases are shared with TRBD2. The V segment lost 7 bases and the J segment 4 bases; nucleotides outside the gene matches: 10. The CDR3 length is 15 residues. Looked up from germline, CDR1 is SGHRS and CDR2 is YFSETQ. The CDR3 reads CASRPTGLAVYEQYF. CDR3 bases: TGCGCCAGCCGCCCCACGGGACTAGCGGTATACGAGCAGTACTTC.

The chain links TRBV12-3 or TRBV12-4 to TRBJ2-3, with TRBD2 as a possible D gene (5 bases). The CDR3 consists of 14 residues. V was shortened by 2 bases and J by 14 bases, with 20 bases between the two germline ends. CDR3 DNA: TGTGCCAGCAGTTTATTGAGGATGGGAGTCGTGCCGTATTTT. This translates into CASSLLRMGVVPYF.

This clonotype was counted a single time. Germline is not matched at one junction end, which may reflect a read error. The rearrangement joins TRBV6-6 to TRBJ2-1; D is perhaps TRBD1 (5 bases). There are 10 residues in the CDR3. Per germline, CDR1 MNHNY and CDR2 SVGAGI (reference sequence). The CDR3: CAIRQNEQVF. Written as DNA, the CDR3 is TGTGCCATCCGACAGAATGAGCAGGTCTTC.

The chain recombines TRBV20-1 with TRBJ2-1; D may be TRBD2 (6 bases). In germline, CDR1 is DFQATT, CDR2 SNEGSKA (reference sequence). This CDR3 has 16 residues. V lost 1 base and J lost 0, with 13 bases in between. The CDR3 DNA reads TGCAGTGCTAGAGCCCTGGGGCGGGACTCCTACAATGAGCAGTTCTTC. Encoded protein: CSARALGRDSYNEQFF.

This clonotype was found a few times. The CDR3 DNA sequence: TGCAGCGTTGAGAAAGCGGGAGTCAACTACTACAATGAGCAGTTCTTC. Translating it yields CSVEKAGVNYYNEQFF. The V and J genes are TRBV29-1 and TRBJ2-1; TRBD2 matches 8 bases. The CDR3 length is 16 residues. Unmatched junction bases numbered 10, after V lost 3 bases and J lost 3 bases. Germline CDR1 reads SQVTM; CDR2 reads ANQGSEA.

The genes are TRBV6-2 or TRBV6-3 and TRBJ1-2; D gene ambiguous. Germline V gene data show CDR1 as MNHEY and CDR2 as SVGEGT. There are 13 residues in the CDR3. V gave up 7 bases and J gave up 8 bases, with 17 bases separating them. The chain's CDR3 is CASTREPAGGYTF. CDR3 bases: TGTGCCAGCACTCGGGAGCCGGCGGGCGGCTACACCTTC.

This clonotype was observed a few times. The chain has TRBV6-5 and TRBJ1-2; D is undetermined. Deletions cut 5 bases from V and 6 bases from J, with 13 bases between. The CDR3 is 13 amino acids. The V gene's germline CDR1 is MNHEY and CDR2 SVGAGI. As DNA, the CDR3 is TGTGCCAGCAGTCCAGCGAGCTGGGATGGCTACACCTTC. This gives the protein CASSPASWDGYTF.

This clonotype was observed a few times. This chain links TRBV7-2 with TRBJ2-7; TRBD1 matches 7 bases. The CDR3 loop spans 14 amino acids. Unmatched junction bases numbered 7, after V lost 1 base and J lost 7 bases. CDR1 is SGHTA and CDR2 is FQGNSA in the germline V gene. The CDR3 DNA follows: TGTGCCAGCAGCTTAGTTTCCCCGACAGGGGAGCAGTACTTC. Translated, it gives CASSLVSPTGEQYF.

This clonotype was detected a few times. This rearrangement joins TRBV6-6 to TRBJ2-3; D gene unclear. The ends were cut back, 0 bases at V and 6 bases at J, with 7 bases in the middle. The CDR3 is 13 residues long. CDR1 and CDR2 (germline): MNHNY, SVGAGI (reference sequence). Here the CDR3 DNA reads TGTGCCAGCAGTTACTCGACAACGGATACGCAGTATTTT. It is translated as CASSYSTTDTQYF.

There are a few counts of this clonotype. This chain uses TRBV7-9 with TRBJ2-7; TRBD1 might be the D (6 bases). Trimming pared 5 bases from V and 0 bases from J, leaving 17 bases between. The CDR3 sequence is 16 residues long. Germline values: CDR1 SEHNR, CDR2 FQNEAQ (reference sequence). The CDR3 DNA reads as TGTGCCAGCAGCCCCCCCCTTGGACAGAACTCCTACGAGCAGTACTTC. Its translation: CASSPPLGQNSYEQYF.

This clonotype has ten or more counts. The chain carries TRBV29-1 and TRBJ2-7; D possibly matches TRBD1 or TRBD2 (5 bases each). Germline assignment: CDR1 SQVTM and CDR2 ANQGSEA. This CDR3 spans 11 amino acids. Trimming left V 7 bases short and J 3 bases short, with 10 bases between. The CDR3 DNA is TGCAGCGCCGGGGACGGCTACGAGCAGTACTTC. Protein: CSAGDGYEQYF.

The CDR3 sequence: CSARDVGGRRSQEQYF. The DNA for the CDR3 is TGCAGTGCTAGAGATGTAGGCGGGAGGAGGTCACAAGAGCAGTACTTC. V is TRBV20-1 and J is TRBJ2-7; 8 positions agree with TRBD2. The germline gives CDR1 DFQATT, CDR2 SNEGSKA (reference sequence). There are 16 residues in the CDR3. With 0 bases clipped from V and 7 bases from J, the junction kept 14 bases outside the gene matches.